Each of the 20 T cell receptor beta chains below was sequenced from the same sample in a study of blood T cells in healthy people across ages. Through a sample-barcoded 5' primer and a J-beta primer mix, a second PCR was run for 7 to 11 cycles. TCRdb called the 5' RACE reads again in MiXCR, with one record for every CDR3 protein. The sample yields about 730,000 distinct CDR3 sequences, roughly 41% seen once. Sequencing was performed on blood. The receptor set was obtained from a woman aged 55 to 70 in good health.

This clonotype appeared a few times. This sequence joins TRBV18 and TRBJ2-4, with 13 bases lining up with TRBD2. The J call is in doubt because the DNA end fits TRBJ2-7 better. Germline-derived CDR1 and CDR2 are KGHSH and LQKENI. CDR3 length: 16 residues. The CDR3 spells CASSPTSGRAAHEQYF. The CDR3 DNA reads as TGTGCCAGCTCACCAACTAGCGGGAGGGCCGCCCACGAGCAGTACTTC.

This rearrangement joins TRBV4-1 to TRBJ1-2; 7 bases agree with TRBD1. The V gene end was trimmed by 4 bases and the J gene end by 3 bases; junction bases not matched to a gene: 8. CDR3 length: 15 amino acids. CDR1 and CDR2 (germline): MGHRA, YSYEKL. DNA of the CDR3: TGCGCCAGCAGCCCCGACAGGGCGTCTTACTATGGCTACACCTTC. It specifies CASSPDRASYYGYTF.

The chain recombines TRBV25-1 with TRBJ2-5; D is unresolved. There are 15 residues in the CDR3. V was cut by 3 bases and J by 2 bases, with 13 bases left in between. The germline CDR1 and CDR2 sequences are MGHDK and SYGVNS. The CDR3 region has the DNA TGTGCCAGCAGTGAGGGCCTAGGGTGGCAAGAGACCCAGTACTTC. Translating it yields CASSEGLGWQETQYF. Full variable domain (outside the CDR3, taken from reference TRBV25-1 and TRBJ2-5): EADIYQTPRYLVIGTGKKITLECSQTMGHDKMYWYQQDPGMELHLIHYSYGVNSTEKGDLSSESTVSRIRTEHFPLTLESARPSHTSQYLCASSEGLGWQETQYFGPGTRLLVL.

V and J are TRBV6-2 or TRBV6-3 and TRBJ2-5, with 7 bases lining up with TRBD2. This CDR3 region has 13 residues. The germline V gene encodes CDR1 MNHEY and CDR2 SVGEGT. The CDR3 spells CAAGPPYQETQYF. CDR3 DNA: TGTGCAGCGGGACCTCCGTACCAAGAGACCCAGTACTTC.

The rearrangement uses TRBV6-5 and TRBJ1-6; D is unresolved. The CDR3 sequence is 12 residues long. With 8 bases removed from V and 11 bases from J, the gap between germline ends came to 13 bases. Germline V gene data show CDR1 as MNHEY and CDR2 as SVGAGI. In nucleotides, the CDR3 is TGTGCCAGCTCACAGCTTCGCGCACCCCTCCACTTT. Translating gives CASSQLRAPLHF.

The chain has TRBV6-1 and TRBJ2-7; 7 nucleotides agree with TRBD1. TRBJ2-5 explains the end of the DNA better; the J call may be wrong. CDR1 and CDR2 from the germline V gene are MNHNS and SASEGT. The CDR3 runs 14 residues. The CDR3 nucleotides are TGTGCCAGCAGTACTACAGGGGCGATGGAGACCCAGTACTTC. Its protein is CASSTTGAMETQYF.

The V and J genes are TRBV25-1 and TRBJ2-7; D is unresolved. Trimming cost V 4 bases and J 6 bases, with 16 bases left between them. This CDR3 has 14 residues. Germline CDR1 MGHDK, CDR2 SYGVNS. The CDR3 nucleotides read TGTGCCAGCAGTGGATCTGGATGGATAAGCGAGCAGTACTTC. Translating it yields CASSGSGWISEQYF.

This clonotype was seen a few times. The chain has TRBV4-3 and TRBJ2-4; perhaps TRBD2 as D (5 bases). CDR3 length equals 17 residues. V was trimmed by 0 bases and J by 7 bases, leaving 19 bases between them. Germline CDR1 LGHNA, CDR2 YSLEER. The CDR3: CASSQDLAGGQRNIQYF. The CDR3 DNA sequence: TGCGCCAGCAGCCAAGATCTGGCCGGCGGGCAAAGGAACATTCAGTACTTC.

V and J are TRBV3-1 and TRBJ2-1; D is unresolved. This CDR3 comprises 15 residues. Germline CDR1 and CDR2: LGHDT and YNNKEL (reference sequence). V lost 0 bases to trimming and J lost 10 bases, with 16 bases between them. Here the CDR3 DNA reads TGTGCCAGCAGCCAAGATAAGACCAAGGGTCGGGAGCAGTTCTTC. The encoded protein is CASSQDKTKGREQFF.

The CDR3 here is CASSEEERETEAFF. CDR3 coding DNA: TGTGCCAGCAGTGAAGAGGAGAGGGAAACTGAAGCTTTCTTT. This rearrangement joins TRBV6-1 to TRBJ1-1; no clear D gene. This CDR3 is 14 amino acids long. V lost 1 base, J lost 5 bases, and 11 bases lay in between. Germline CDR1 reads MNHNS; CDR2 reads SASEGT.

The chain has TRBV5-1 and TRBJ2-1; D perhaps matches TRBD2 (6 bases). The CDR3 sequence is 13 residues long. Trimming pared 5 bases from V and 8 bases from J, leaving 14 bases between. Per the germline V gene, CDR1 is SGHRS and CDR2 is YFSETQ. The CDR3 region has the DNA TGCGCCAGCAGTCGCGGGATTGCGGATGAGCAGTTCTTC. This encodes CASSRGIADEQFF.

Comments on this clonotype: An end of the junction differs from the germline gene, which may be a read error. This CDR3 reads CNATRTGSNEQFF. The CDR3 nucleotides read TGCAATGCTACCCGGACAGGGTCCAATGAGCAGTTCTTC. J is TRBJ2-1 and V is TRBV20-1, with TRBD1 identical over 8 bases. Germline CDR1 reads DFQATT; CDR2 reads SNEGSKA (reference sequence). This CDR3 is 13 amino acids long.

J is TRBJ1-1 and V is TRBV11-1, with 8 bases identical to TRBD1. The V gene end was trimmed by 7 bases and the J gene end by 3 bases; junction bases not matched to a gene: 4. The germline V gene has CDR1 SGHAT and CDR2 FQDESV (reference sequence). The CDR3 extends over 13 amino acids. The CDR3 nucleotides are TGTGCCAGCACGATACAGGGGGACACTGAAGCTTTCTTT. It translates to CASTIQGDTEAFF.

This clonotype was found a few times. The chain joins TRBV28 to TRBJ2-7; D is possibly TRBD1 or TRBD2 (5 bases each). V lost 6 bases, J lost 4 bases, and 37 bases lay in between. This CDR3 is built from 21 residues. The germline gives CDR1 MDHEN, CDR2 SYDVKM. The CDR3 loop reads CASSPYFYRGLSWQEAYEQYF. The CDR3, as DNA: TGTGCCAGCAGCCCTTACTTTTATCGGGGCTTGTCTTGGCAGGAGGCGTACGAGCAGTACTTC.

This clonotype has only a few counts. The J gene is TRBJ2-2, the V gene TRBV20-1, with 10 bases aligning to TRBD2. Germline CDR1 is DFQATT and CDR2 is SNEGSKA (reference sequence). There are 15 residues in the CDR3. V lost 5 bases, J lost 4 bases, and 7 bases stayed unmatched. The CDR3 reads CSAPRSGRGTGELFF. CDR3 DNA: TGCAGTGCTCCCCGGAGCGGGAGGGGCACCGGGGAGCTGTTTTTT.

The table lists this clonotype with a few counts. This chain links TRBV5-1 with TRBJ1-6; D is ambiguous. Germline CDR1 reads SGHRS; CDR2 reads YFSETQ. This CDR3 is 10 amino acids long. Trimming shortened V by 7 bases and J by 5 bases, and 1 base separated the two germline ends. CDR3 sequence: CASHNSPLHF. The CDR3 nucleotides read TGCGCCAGCCATAATTCACCCCTCCACTTT.

This clonotype was picked up a small number of times. The V and J genes are TRBV5-1 and TRBJ2-7; no definite D call. The CDR3 runs to 13 residues. Germline assignment: CDR1 SGHRS and CDR2 YFSETQ. V was shortened by 6 bases and J by 2 bases, with 12 bases between the two germline ends. CDR3 in DNA: TGCGCCAGCACCCCCCACACTACCTACGAGCAGTACTTC. Residues: CASTPHTTYEQYF.

This clonotype was observed a few times. The V gene is TRBV5-1, the J gene TRBJ2-4; 9 bases are shared with TRBD2. Germline trimming cut 3 bases from V and 6 bases from J; bases unmatched to any gene: 7. Germline CDR1 reads SGHRS; CDR2 reads YFSETQ. The CDR3 consists of 15 residues. The CDR3 here is CASSWTSAAANIQYF. The CDR3 DNA reads TGCGCCAGCAGCTGGACTAGCGCCGCGGCAAACATTCAGTACTTC.

The table lists this clonotype with a few counts. The V gene is TRBV6-2 or TRBV6-3, the J gene TRBJ2-1, with 13 bases lining up with TRBD2. CDR1 and CDR2 (germline): MNHEY, SVGEGT. Germline trimming cut 4 bases from V and 4 bases from J; bases unmatched to any gene: 16. The CDR3 runs to 20 residues. The CDR3 reads CASSFETSGRKVSVYNEQFF. DNA of the CDR3: TGTGCCAGCAGTTTTGAGACTAGCGGGAGGAAGGTAAGCGTGTACAATGAGCAGTTCTTC.

This clonotype was seen only a few times. The J gene is TRBJ2-7, the V gene TRBV18; D gene ambiguous. V was pared by 4 bases and J by 4 bases, with 11 bases between. The CDR3 has 13 residues. Germline V gene lookup returns CDR1 KGHSH and CDR2 LQKENI. CDR3 in amino acids: CASSLSIVYEQYF. The CDR3 DNA sequence: TGTGCCAGCTCACTATCAATAGTATACGAGCAGTACTTC.